These 3 T cell receptor beta chains were sequenced from one sample in a study of blood T cells in healthy people across ages. Through a sample-barcoded 5' primer and a J-beta primer mix, a second PCR was run for roughly 7 to 11 cycles. TCRdb fed the 5' RACE reads into MiXCR, producing one record per CDR3 protein. The sample holds 1.5 million to 2 million distinct CDR3 sequences; around 36% are singletons and the top ten take over 9%. Specimen: blood. Source of these receptors: a woman aged 25-40 years in good health.

This clonotype was counted a few times. The gene calls are TRBV12-3 or TRBV12-4 and TRBJ2-5; 8 positions match TRBD2. The CDR3 is made up of 15 amino acids. V trimming: 4 bases; J trimming: 7 bases; junction bases outside the gene matches: 11. This CDR3 reads CASSSQRSGRATQYF. The CDR3 region has the DNA TGTGCCAGCAGTTCCCAAAGGAGCGGGAGAGCGACCCAGTACTTC.

The sample holds one count of this clonotype. An end of the junction does not agree with germline; a read error may underlie this. The gene calls are TRBV12-3 or TRBV12-4 and TRBJ2-1; D gene ambiguous. The CDR3 totals 13 residues. The CDR3, as DNA: TGTGCCAGCAGTTTCGGGCAGTACAATGTGCAGTTCTTC. Protein product: CASSFGQYNVQFF.

J is TRBJ2-3 and V is TRBV29-1, with TRBD1 identical over 8 bases. Germline CDR1 SQVTM, CDR2 ANQGSEA. The CDR3 is made up of 14 amino acids. The CDR3 DNA sequence: TGCACCGTCCAGCCGACAGGGGACATGGATACGCAGTATTTT. Amino acid sequence: CTVQPTGDMDTQYF.